This T cell receptor beta chain is from a study of cytomegalovirus exposure and HLA in healthy donors. Study-level points and caveats: Generally TCR sequences proved uncommon, though certain public TCRs appeared in numerous donors. Altogether, more than 150 TCR beta chains were recorded as cytomegalovirus-associated. Reportedly, cytomegalovirus status was diagnosed with high sensitivity and specificity.

As regards this clone: The antigen is unknown.

Per germline, CDR1 MNHNS and CDR2 SASEGT. The V end lost 2 bases, the J end lost 4 bases, and 9 bases lay between the germline ends. This CDR3 is built from 14 residues. Assay: immunoSEQ multiplex PCR; the TCRdb copy retains only in-frame clones and omits some. The table shows some 120,000 clones, with around nine tenths occurring only once. Separate from the approximately 700-subject first cohort was the approximately 120-subject validation cohort, to which the donors belonged. J is TRBJ2-1 and V is TRBV6-1, with D perhaps matching TRBD2 (5 bases). Sequenced sample: PBMCs. This TCR was sampled from a woman between 18 and 29 years old in good health and CMV-seronegative. The CDR3: CASSEQRLYNEQFF. In DNA, the CDR3 is TGTGCCAGCAGTGAACAGCGGTTATACAATGAGCAGTTCTTC.